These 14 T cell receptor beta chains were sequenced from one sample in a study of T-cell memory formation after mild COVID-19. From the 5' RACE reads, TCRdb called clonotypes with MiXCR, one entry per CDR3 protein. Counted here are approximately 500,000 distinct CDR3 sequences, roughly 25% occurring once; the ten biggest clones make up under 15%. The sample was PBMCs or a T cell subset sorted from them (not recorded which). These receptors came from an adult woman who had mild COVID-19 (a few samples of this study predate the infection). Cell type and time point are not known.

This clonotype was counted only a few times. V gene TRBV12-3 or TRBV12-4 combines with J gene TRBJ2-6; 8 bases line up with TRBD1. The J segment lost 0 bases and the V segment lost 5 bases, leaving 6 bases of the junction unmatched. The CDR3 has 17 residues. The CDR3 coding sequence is TGTGCCAGCAGTCGACAGGGGACAAGCTCTGGGGCCAACGTCCTGACTTTC. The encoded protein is CASSRQGTSSGANVLTF.

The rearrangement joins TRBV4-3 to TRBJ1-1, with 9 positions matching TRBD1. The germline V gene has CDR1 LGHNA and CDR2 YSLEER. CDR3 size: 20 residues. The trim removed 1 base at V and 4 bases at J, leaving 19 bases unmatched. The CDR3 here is CASSQGWRDRVHRSGTEAFF. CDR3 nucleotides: TGCGCCAGCAGCCAAGGATGGCGGGACAGGGTCCATAGGTCGGGCACTGAAGCTTTCTTT.

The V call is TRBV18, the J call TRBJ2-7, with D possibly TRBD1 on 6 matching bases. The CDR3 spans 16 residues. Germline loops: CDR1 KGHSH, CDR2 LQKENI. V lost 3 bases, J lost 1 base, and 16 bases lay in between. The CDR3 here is CASSPIPGQRSYEQYF. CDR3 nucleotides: TGTGCCAGCTCACCCATCCCCGGACAGAGATCCTACGAGCAGTACTTC.

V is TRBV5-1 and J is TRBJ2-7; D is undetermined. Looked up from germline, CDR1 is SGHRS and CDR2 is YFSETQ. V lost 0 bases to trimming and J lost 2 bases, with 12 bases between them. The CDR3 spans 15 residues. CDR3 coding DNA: TGCGCCAGCAGCTTGGAGGCAGGAAAAGCCTACGAGCAGTACTTC. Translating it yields CASSLEAGKAYEQYF.

The DNA for the CDR3 is TGCAGCGCTGGGCGGGACAGGGGCACCGGGGAGCTGTTTTTT. Protein product: CSAGRDRGTGELFF. The gene calls are TRBV29-1 and TRBJ2-2; 10 positions agree with TRBD1. With 7 bases clipped from V and 4 bases from J, the junction kept 6 bases outside the gene matches. This CDR3 has 14 amino acids. Germline CDR1 SQVTM, CDR2 ANQGSEA.

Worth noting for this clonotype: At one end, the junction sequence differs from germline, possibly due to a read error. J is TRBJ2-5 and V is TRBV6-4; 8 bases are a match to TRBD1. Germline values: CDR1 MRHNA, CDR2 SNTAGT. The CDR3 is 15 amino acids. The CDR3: CASSTTGGGQETKYF. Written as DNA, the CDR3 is TGTGCCAGCAGTACCACAGGGGGAGGACAAGAGACCAAGTACTTC.

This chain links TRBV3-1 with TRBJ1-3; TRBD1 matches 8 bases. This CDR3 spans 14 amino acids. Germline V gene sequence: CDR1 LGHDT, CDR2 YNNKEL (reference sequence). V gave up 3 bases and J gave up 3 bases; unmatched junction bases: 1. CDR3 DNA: TGTGCCAGCAGCCATACAGGGGGTGGAAACACCATATATTTT. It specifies CASSHTGGGNTIYF.

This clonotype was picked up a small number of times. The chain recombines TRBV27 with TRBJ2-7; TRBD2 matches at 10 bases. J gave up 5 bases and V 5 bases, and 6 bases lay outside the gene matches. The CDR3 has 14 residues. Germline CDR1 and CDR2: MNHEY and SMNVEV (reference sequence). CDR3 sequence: CASSQSSGSNEQYF. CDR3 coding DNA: TGTGCCAGCAGTCAATCTAGCGGGAGTAACGAGCAGTACTTC.

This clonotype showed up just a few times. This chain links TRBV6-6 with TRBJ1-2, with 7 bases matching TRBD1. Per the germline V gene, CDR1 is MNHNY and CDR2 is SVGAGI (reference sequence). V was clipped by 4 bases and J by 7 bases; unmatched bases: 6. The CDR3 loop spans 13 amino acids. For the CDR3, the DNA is TGTGCCAGCAGTTCACTACAGGGGTCTGGCTACACCTTC. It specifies CASSSLQGSGYTF.

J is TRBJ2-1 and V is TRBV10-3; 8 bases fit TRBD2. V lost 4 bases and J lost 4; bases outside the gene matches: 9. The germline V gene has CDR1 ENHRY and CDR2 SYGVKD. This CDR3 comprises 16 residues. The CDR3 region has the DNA TGTGCCATCAGTGGCCGCGCAGCGGGAGTGTACAATGAGCAGTTCTTC. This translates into CAISGRAAGVYNEQFF.

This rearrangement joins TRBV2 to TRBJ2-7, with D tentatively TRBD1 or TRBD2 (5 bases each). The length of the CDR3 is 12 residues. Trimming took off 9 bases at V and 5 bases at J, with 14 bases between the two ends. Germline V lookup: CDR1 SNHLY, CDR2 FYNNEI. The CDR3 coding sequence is TGTGCCAGTAGGGACCGCTTCCACGAGCAGTACTTC. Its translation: CASRDRFHEQYF.

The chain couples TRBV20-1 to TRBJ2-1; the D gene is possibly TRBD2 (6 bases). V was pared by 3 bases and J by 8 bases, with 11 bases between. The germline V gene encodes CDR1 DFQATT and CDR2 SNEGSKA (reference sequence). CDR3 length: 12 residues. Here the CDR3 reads CSASGRGHEQFF. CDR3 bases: TGCAGTGCTAGCGGGAGAGGGCATGAGCAGTTCTTC.

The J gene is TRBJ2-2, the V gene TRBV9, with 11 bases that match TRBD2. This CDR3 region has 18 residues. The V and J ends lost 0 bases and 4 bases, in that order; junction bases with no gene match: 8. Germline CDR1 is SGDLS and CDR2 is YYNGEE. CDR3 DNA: TGTGCCAGCAGCGTAGAGGGTCTAGCGGGGGGACCCACCGGGGAGCTGTTTTTT. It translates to CASSVEGLAGGPTGELFF.

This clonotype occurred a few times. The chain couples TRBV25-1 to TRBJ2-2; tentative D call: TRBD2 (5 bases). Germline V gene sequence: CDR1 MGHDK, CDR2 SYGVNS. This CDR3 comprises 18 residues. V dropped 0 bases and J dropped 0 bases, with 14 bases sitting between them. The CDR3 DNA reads TGTGCCAGCAGTGAATATAGTGCGAGGGTAACGAACACCGGGGAGCTGTTTTTT. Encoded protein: CASSEYSARVTNTGELFF. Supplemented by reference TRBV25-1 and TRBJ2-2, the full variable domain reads EADIYQTPRYLVIGTGKKITLECSQTMGHDKMYWYQQDPGMELHLIHYSYGVNSTEKGDLSSESTVSRIRTEHFPLTLESARPSHTSQYLCASSEYSARVTNTGELFFGEGSRLTVL.